Below, 14 T cell receptor beta chains from the same sample are listed, as sequenced in a study of CD8+ T cells in alopecia areata. The authors extracted RNA and reverse transcribed it into cDNA as the sequencing template. Data came from immunoSEQ multiplex PCR; TCRdb stores just in-frame clones and leaves some out. The sample consists of some 51,000 clones, roughly 96% of them appearing once. The sample here was CD8+ T cells sorted from blood, taken at week 0. Source of these receptors: a human donor with alopecia areata.

The rearrangement links TRBV29-1 to TRBJ2-7; 7 bases line up with TRBD1. From germline, CDR1 is SQVTM and CDR2 ANQGSEA. V was clipped by 7 bases and J by 4 bases; unmatched bases: 10. There are 13 residues in the CDR3. This chain's CDR3 is CSATGTASYEQYF. Written as DNA, the CDR3 is TGCAGCGCCACCGGGACAGCGTCTTACGAGCAGTACTTC.

The genes are TRBV2 and TRBJ2-2; TRBD1 matches at 7 bases. This CDR3 is built from 18 residues. Per the germline V gene, CDR1 is SNHLY and CDR2 is FYNNEI. Trimming removed 4 bases from V and 4 bases from J; junction bases left unmatched: 15. The CDR3 sequence: CASSGHTTGTDGTGELFF. The CDR3, as DNA: TGTGCCAGCAGTGGCCACACTACCGGGACAGACGGCACCGGGGAGCTGTTTTTT.

V is TRBV29-1 and J is TRBJ1-1, with a possible D match to TRBD1 (6 bases). The CDR3 spans 11 residues. V was pared by 6 bases and J by 5 bases, with 10 bases between. Germline assignment: CDR1 SQVTM and CDR2 ANQGSEA. The CDR3 DNA reads as TGCAGCGTACCTCAGGGGACTGAAGCTTTCTTT. This sequence encodes CSVPQGTEAFF.

The genes are TRBV30 and TRBJ1-2; the D gene is possibly TRBD1 (6 bases). Between the trimmed V and J ends, which lost 3 bases and 4 bases, there was a span of 18 bases. Per germline, CDR1 GTSNPN and CDR2 SVGIG (reference sequence). The CDR3 totals 15 residues. CDR3: CAWSPTGISAYGYTF. Here the CDR3 DNA reads TGTGCCTGGAGCCCCACAGGGATTTCAGCCTATGGCTACACCTTC.

This chain connects TRBV29-1 to TRBJ2-1; maybe TRBD1 (6 bases). V dropped 6 bases and J dropped 4 bases, with 16 bases sitting between them. This CDR3 contains 14 residues. Germline V gene lookup returns CDR1 SQVTM and CDR2 ANQGSEA. The CDR3 nucleotides are TGCAGCGTCGAAAGTGGAGACAGGTACAATGAGCAGTTCTTC. Protein sequence: CSVESGDRYNEQFF.

The chain uses TRBV4-3 and TRBJ2-3; 14 bases align to TRBD2. The CDR3 is 18 residues long. The trim removed 4 bases at V and 4 bases at J, leaving 10 bases unmatched. Germline V CDR1 and CDR2: LGHNA, YSLEER. Written as DNA, the CDR3 is TGCGCCAGCAGCCCCCAAGGACTAGCGGGGGGTCTTGCAGATACGCAGTATTTT. Translation: CASSPQGLAGGLADTQYF.

This rearrangement joins TRBV4-1 to TRBJ2-5; 8 bases map to TRBD2. From germline, CDR1 is MGHRA and CDR2 YSYEKL. The length of the CDR3 is 17 residues. V dropped 0 bases and J dropped 2; count of bases not matched to a gene: 8. The CDR3 spells CASSQDLGTRRQETQYF. The CDR3 nucleotides read TGCGCCAGCAGCCAAGATTTAGGGACTAGGAGGCAAGAGACCCAGTACTTC.

The chain carries TRBV7-9 and TRBJ2-4, with 7 bases identical to TRBD1. Trimming removed 5 bases from V and 0 bases from J; junction bases left unmatched: 7. Germline V gene sequence: CDR1 SEHNR, CDR2 FQNEAQ (reference sequence). The CDR3 totals 16 residues. CDR3 sequence (DNA): TGTGCCAGCAGCCCCGGGACAGCTCTAGCCAAAAACATTCAGTACTTC. This codes for CASSPGTALAKNIQYF.

The rearrangement uses TRBV15 and TRBJ2-7; a possible D gene is TRBD1 (5 bases). Germline-derived CDR1 and CDR2 are LNHNV and YYDKDF (reference sequence). V lost 0 bases and J 4 bases, leaving 16 bases between the germline ends. The CDR3 contains 16 residues. The CDR3 here is CATSRDPAGFGYEQYF. CDR3 bases: TGTGCCACCAGCAGAGATCCAGCAGGGTTCGGGTACGAGCAGTACTTC.

The CDR3 sequence is CASSLGRRGLVYGYTF. CDR3 nucleotides: TGTGCCAGCAGCTTGGGGCGGAGAGGGCTGGTCTATGGCTACACCTTC. The chain recombines TRBV13 with TRBJ1-2, with a possible D match to TRBD1 (5 bases). V dropped 3 bases and J dropped 4 bases, with 18 bases sitting between them. From germline, CDR1 is PRHDT and CDR2 FYEKMQ (reference sequence). The length of the CDR3 is 16 residues.

The chain employs TRBV6-1 and TRBJ2-2; TRBD1 matches 8 bases. Germline assignment: CDR1 MNHNS and CDR2 SASEGT. The ends lost 3 bases at V and 4 bases at J; junction bases unmatched: 13. CDR3 length: 18 amino acids. The CDR3 nucleotides are TGTGCCAGCAGTGATATTCGGAGCAGGGGGCCACTCACCGGGGAGCTGTTTTTT. Translated: CASSDIRSRGPLTGELFF.

This chain joins TRBV11-1 and TRBJ2-2; D not certain. Germline CDR1 reads SGHAT; CDR2 reads FQDESV (reference sequence). The ends were cut back, 0 bases at V and 2 bases at J, with 16 bases in the middle. The CDR3 has 18 residues. CDR3 residues: CASSLALFWSANTGELFF. DNA for the CDR3: TGTGCCAGCAGCTTAGCGTTGTTCTGGTCAGCCAACACCGGGGAGCTGTTTTTT.

This rearrangement joins TRBV29-1 to TRBJ2-5; D is undetermined. This CDR3 has 11 amino acids. Trimming cost V 4 bases and J 5 bases, with 8 bases left between them. In germline, CDR1 is SQVTM, CDR2 ANQGSEA. The CDR3, as DNA: TGCAGCGTTGTTTCTCGTGAGACCCAGTACTTC. Translating it yields CSVVSRETQYF.

The rearrangement joins TRBV29-1 to TRBJ1-1; D may be TRBD1 (5 bases). CDR1 is SQVTM and CDR2 is ANQGSEA in the germline V gene. The length of the CDR3 is 13 residues. Trimming removed 5 bases from V and 8 bases from J, with 18 bases in between. The CDR3 DNA reads as TGCAGCGTTAGGTTACCCAAGGGGAACGAAGCTTTCTTT. Its translation is CSVRLPKGNEAFF.